This TCR beta chain was profiled in a study of cytomegalovirus exposure and HLA in healthy donors. Findings and limits, study-wide: In a later analysis, DRB1 alleles had the most associated TCRs; HLA-C alleles the fewest.

In the PCR, 60 Vbeta and 13 Jbeta primers were used. The method was immunoSEQ multiplex PCR; TCRdb's version includes in-frame clones alone and lacks a portion of them. The data contain 100,000 or so clones, just under 75% of them singletons. Of note for this clone: Its target is unknown.

The sequence was obtained from a man aged 45-65 years in good health and CMV-seropositive. Sequenced sample: PBMCs.

CDR3 DNA sequence: TGTGCCAGTAGTATAACAGGGGGCGCGAATGAGCAGTTCTTC. Amino acids: CASSITGGANEQFF. The J gene is TRBJ2-1, the V gene TRBV19, with 9 bases matching TRBD1. CDR3 length: 14 amino acids. After removal of 2 bases from V and 7 bases from J, the junction contained 3 bases not matched to a gene. Germline CDR1 LNHDA, CDR2 SQIVND (reference sequence). Full variable domain (outside the CDR3, taken from reference TRBV19 and TRBJ2-1): DGGITQSPKYLFRKEGQNVTLSCEQNLNHDAMYWYRQDPGQGLRLIYYSQIVNDFQKGDIAEGYSVSREKKESFPLTVTSAQKNPTAFYLCASSITGGANEQFFGPGTRLTVL.